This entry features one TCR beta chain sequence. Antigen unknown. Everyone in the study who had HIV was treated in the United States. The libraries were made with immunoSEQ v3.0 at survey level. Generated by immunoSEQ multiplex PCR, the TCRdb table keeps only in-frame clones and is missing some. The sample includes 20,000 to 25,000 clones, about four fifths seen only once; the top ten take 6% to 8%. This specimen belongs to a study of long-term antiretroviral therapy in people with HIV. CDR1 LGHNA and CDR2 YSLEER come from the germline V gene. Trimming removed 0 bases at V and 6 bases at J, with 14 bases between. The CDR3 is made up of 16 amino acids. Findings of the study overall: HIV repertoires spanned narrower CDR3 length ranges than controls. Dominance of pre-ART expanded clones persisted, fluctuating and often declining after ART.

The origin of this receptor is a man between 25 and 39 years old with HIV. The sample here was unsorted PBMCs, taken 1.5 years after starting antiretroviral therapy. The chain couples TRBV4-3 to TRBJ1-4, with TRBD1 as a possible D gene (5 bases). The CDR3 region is CASSQEWGREYEKLFF. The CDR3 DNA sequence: TGCGCCAGCAGCCAAGAGTGGGGCAGGGAATATGAAAAACTGTTTTTT.